This paragraph reports one T cell receptor (beta chain). Antigen: not known. Buffy coats from healthy blood donors served as controls. This sample is part of a study of STAT5B mutations in CD4+ large granular lymphocyte leukemia. Per the original data handling: Lowest detectable productive clonotype frequency was 2.59 x 10-5. Data came from immunoSEQ multiplex PCR; TCRdb stores just in-frame clones and leaves some out. V and J calls and clone size are copied from that table; D and trimming were computed from the DNA. This table holds about 38,000 clones, 70% to 90% found once. In germline, CDR1 is MNHEY, CDR2 SMNVEV (reference sequence). The CDR3 is 14 residues long. Trimming took 7 bases from V and 3 from J, leaving 10 bases between them. Findings and caveats of the study: Patient CD4-sorted repertoires stayed more clonal than healthy ones after leukemic-clone removal. 8/27 top patient clones versus 2/35 control clones were TRBV06-family.

The chain combines TRBV27 with TRBJ1-6; D uncertain. Specimen: CD4+ T cells from blood buffy coats. This receptor was identified in a human donor in good health. The DNA of the CDR3 is TGTGCCAGCACCCCCGGGGACTATAATTCACCCCTCCACTTT. Protein product: CASTPGDYNSPLHF.